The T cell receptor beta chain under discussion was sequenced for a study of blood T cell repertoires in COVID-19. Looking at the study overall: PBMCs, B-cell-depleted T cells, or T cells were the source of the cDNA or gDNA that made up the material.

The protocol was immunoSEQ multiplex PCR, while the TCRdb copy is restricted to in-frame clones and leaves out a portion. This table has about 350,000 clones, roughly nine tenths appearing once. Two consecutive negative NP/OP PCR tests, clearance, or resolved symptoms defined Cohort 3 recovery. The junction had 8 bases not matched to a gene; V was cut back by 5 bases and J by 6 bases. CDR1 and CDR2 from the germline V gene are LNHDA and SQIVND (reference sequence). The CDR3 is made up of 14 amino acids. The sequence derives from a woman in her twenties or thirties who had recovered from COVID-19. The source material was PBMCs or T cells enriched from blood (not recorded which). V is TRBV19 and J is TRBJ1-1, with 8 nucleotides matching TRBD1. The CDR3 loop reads CASSADRGRAEAFF. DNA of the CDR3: TGTGCCAGTAGTGCCGACAGGGGCCGCGCTGAAGCTTTCTTT.